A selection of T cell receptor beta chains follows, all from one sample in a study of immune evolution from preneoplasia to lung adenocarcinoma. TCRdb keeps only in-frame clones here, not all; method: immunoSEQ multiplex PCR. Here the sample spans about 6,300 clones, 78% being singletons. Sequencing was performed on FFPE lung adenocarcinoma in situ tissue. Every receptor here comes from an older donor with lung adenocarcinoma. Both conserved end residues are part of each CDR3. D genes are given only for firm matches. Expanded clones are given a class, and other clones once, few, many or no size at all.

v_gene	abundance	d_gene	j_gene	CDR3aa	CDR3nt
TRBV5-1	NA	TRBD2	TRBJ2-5	CASSQGLAGVEETQYF	TGCGCCAGCAGCCAGGGACTAGCGGGGGTGGAGGAGACCCAGTACTTC
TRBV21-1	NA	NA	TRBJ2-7	CASSKAGRVDEQYF	TGTGCCAGCAGCAAAGCGGGCAGGGTGGACGAGCAGTACTTC
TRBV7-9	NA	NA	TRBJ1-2	CASGPRGNYGYTF	TGTGCCAGCGGACCCAGGGGTAACTATGGCTACACCTTC
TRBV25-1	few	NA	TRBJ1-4	CASSIEAYEKLFF	TGTGCCAGCAGTATTGAAGCGTATGAAAAACTGTTTTTT
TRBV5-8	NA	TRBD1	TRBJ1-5	CASSWTGRQRQPQHF	TGTGCCAGCAGCTGGACAGGGCGGCAGCGCCAGCCCCAGCATTTT
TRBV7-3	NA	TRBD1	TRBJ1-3	CASSLSGGFGNTIYF	TGTGCCAGCAGCTTGTCAGGGGGGTTTGGAAACACCATATATTTT
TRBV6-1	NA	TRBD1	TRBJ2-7	CASSEVQGQGVSYEQYF	TGTGCCAGCAGTGAAGTTCAGGGACAGGGGGTCTCCTACGAGCAGTACTTC
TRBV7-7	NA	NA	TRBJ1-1	CASSFTTYTEAFF	TGTGCTAGCAGCTTTACCACGTACACTGAAGCTTTCTTT
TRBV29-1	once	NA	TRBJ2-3	CSASHSTQYF	TGCAGCGCCTCACACAGTACGCAGTATTTT
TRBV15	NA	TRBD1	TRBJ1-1	CATSKATGWTEAFF	TGTGCCACCAGCAAAGCGACAGGGTGGACTGAAGCTTTCTTT
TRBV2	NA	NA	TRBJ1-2	CASSERSGSYGYTF	TGTGCCAGCAGTGAAAGATCTGGAAGCTATGGCTACACCTTC
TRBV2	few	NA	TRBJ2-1	CTSSRASYNEQFF	TGTACCTCCTCCCGGGCTTCCTACAATGAGCAGTTCTTC
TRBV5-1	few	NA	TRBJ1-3	CASSWDPSSGNTIYF	TGCGCCAGCAGCTGGGACCCAAGCTCTGGAAACACCATATATTTT
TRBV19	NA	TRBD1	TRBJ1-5	CASSKPGQYPLYRNQPQHF	TGTGCCAGTAGTAAACCGGGACAGTACCCCCTATATCGCAATCAGCCCCAGCATTTT
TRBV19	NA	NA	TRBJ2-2	CASTNRVTGELFF	TGTGCCAGTACCAACAGGGTCACCGGGGAGCTGTTTTTT
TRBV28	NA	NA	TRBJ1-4	CASSLTGSHTNEKLFF	TGTGCCAGCAGTTTAACAGGGAGTCATACTAATGAAAAACTGTTTTTT
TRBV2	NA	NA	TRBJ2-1	CASMVGGSSYNEQFF	TGTGCCAGCATGGTAGGGGGGAGCTCCTACAATGAGCAGTTCTTC
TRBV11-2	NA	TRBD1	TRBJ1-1	CASTFSPGQGAFF	TGTGCCAGCACCTTCTCCCCCGGACAGGGAGCTTTCTTT
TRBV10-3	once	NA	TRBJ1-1	CAISESNMATEAFF	TGTGCCATCAGTGAGTCAAACATGGCCACTGAAGCTTTCTTT
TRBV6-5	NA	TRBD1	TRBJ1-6	CASSYKAGTENSPLHF	TGTGCCAGCAGTTACAAGGCCGGGACAGAAAATTCACCCCTCCACTTT
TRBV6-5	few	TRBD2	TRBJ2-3	CASSRGLSIDTQYF	TGTGCCAGCAGTAGGGGACTATCCATAGATACGCAGTATTTT
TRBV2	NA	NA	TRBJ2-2	CASTAGTGELFF	TGTGCCAGCACCGCGGGCACCGGGGAGCTGTTTTTT
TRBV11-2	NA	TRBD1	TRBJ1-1	CASISDLQGVTEAFF	TGTGCCAGCATCTCAGATCTCCAGGGGGTCACTGAAGCTTTCTTT
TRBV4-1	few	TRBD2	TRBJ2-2	CASSQPRLAGNTGELFF	TGCGCCAGCAGCCAACCGAGACTAGCGGGAAACACCGGGGAGCTGTTTTTT
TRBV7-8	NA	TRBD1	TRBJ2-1	CASSFGQGGNEQFF	TGTGCCAGCAGCTTTGGACAGGGGGGGAATGAGCAGTTCTTC
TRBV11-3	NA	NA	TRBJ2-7	CASSLPSEDEQYF	TGTGCCAGCAGCTTACCCAGCGAGGACGAGCAGTACTTC
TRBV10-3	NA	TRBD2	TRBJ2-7	CAISESTSTSGSYEQYF	TGTGCCATCAGTGAGTCGACTTCGACTAGCGGCTCCTACGAGCAGTACTTC
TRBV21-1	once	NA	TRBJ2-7	CASSKVSSGSKGEQYF	TGTGCCAGCAGCAAAGTTAGTAGCGGGAGTAAGGGCGAGCAGTACTTC
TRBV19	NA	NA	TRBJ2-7	CASSIGGGSYEQYF	TGTGCCAGTAGTATTGGGGGGGGCAGCTACGAGCAGTACTTC
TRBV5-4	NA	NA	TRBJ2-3	CASSTSTDTQYF	TGTGCCAGCAGCACAAGCACAGATACGCAGTATTTT
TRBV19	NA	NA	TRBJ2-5	CASSSGEDQETQYF	TGTGCCAGTAGTAGCGGGGAGGACCAAGAGACCCAGTACTTC